A selection of T cell receptor beta chains follows, all from one sample in a study of cytotoxic CD8 clonotypes in ibrutinib-treated CLL. The protocol was immunoSEQ multiplex PCR, while the TCRdb copy is restricted to in-frame clones and leaves out a portion. The data show hundreds of thousands of clones, around four fifths seen once. The sequenced sample was PBMCs, obtained before ibrutinib treatment. The receptors shown here come from a human donor with chronic lymphocytic leukemia. Each CDR3 is given without its conserved first and last residue. For some rows the clone size is stated as once, few or many, or as a class when expanded; others skip it.

>TRBV30|-
AWSVPSGKSYEQY
>TRBV9|few
ASSVGGDGTDTQY
>TRBV15|-
ATSSGANYEQY
>TRBV9|-
ASSVVANTEAF
>TRBV19|-
ASSIEEVSNQPQH
>TRBV18|-
ASSPGQRDGYT
>TRBV28|-
ASSLPSRGETQY
>TRBV6-5|-
ASSGQRANTGELF
>TRBV29-1|-
SVDTRDGHGYT
>TRBV9|-
ASSLQGPRSTGELF
>TRBV29-1|-
SVRTGMSYEQY
>TRBV6-5|few
ASSPLIIPGELF
>TRBV7-8|-
ASTPRLGDYNEQF
>TRBV6-5|once
ASSYSRGAALDTQY
>TRBV4-1|-
ASSHLLAGASYEQY
>TRBV30|once
AGPHAGGPDEQF
>TRBV28|-
ASSFHREITNYGYT
>TRBV2|-
ASSARSDRGGGYT
>TRBV15|-
ATSRYGTTYEQY
>TRBV11-2|-
ASSLESGEANVLT
>TRBV15|-
ATSRRGSTNEKLF
>TRBV25-1|-
ASNMGLANYNEQF
>TRBV5-1|once
ASSLTPAGRAGNQPQH
>TRBV2|few
ASRGEGADLYGYT
>TRBV5-1|-
ASSNRDRGQTEAF
>TRBV14|-
ASSPHRYGYT
>TRBV5-1|few
ASSRDMGYT
>TRBV9|-
ASSKWTADEKLF
>TRBV7-2|-
ASRRQGLSYEQY
>TRBV27|once
ASSRATGGAVAF
>TRBV4-1|-
ASSQQVVVTGLVAEAF
>TRBV30|-
AWRTGQGVNIQY
>TRBV11-2|-
ASSQRSGNTIY
>TRBV4-3|-
ASSQADEGGGFSTGELF
>TRBV7-9|-
ASSQLAEINTQY
>TRBV2|-
ASSESSRNTIY
>TRBV18|-
ASSTRQSGNTIY
>TRBV11-3|-
ASSFRKIGYT
>TRBV14|-
ASSQVWYEQY
>TRBV25-1|-
ASSDPGASSYEQY
>TRBV4-1|-
ASSQDMRLLERGYT
>TRBV11-2|-
ASSLGSAVTYEQY
>TRBV6-1|-
ASTRTGLNKNIQY
>TRBV9|-
ASSSRDRVFSTEAF
>TRBV27|-
ASGIPTGVTGELF
>TRBV5-4|-
ASSLADSPVREQY
>TRBV5-4|-
ASSSPSSGRTDTQY